The sequence of this TCR beta chain was determined in a study of neurological immune-mediated disorders. This clonotype was found many times. Time point specified: technical triplicate 3. The authors obtained over 200 million TCR-beta sequences from 15-18 subjects per sequencing run. TCRdb recomputed calls from the 5' RACE reads with MiXCR, one row per CDR3 protein. The sample has about 44,000 distinct CDR3 sequences, around a fifth seen once. V lost 5 bases and J 6 bases, leaving 14 bases between the germline ends. The CDR3 runs 14 residues. Sequencing was done on a sample of PBMCs. The J gene is TRBJ1-5, the V gene TRBV12-3 or TRBV12-4; D may be TRBD1 (5 bases). This receptor was taken from a man in his fifties or sixties with HTLV-1-associated myelopathy (HAM/TSP). This CDR3 is CASSTGTRGQPQHF. For the CDR3, the DNA is TGTGCCAGCAGTACCGGGACTAGGGGTCAGCCCCAGCATTTT.